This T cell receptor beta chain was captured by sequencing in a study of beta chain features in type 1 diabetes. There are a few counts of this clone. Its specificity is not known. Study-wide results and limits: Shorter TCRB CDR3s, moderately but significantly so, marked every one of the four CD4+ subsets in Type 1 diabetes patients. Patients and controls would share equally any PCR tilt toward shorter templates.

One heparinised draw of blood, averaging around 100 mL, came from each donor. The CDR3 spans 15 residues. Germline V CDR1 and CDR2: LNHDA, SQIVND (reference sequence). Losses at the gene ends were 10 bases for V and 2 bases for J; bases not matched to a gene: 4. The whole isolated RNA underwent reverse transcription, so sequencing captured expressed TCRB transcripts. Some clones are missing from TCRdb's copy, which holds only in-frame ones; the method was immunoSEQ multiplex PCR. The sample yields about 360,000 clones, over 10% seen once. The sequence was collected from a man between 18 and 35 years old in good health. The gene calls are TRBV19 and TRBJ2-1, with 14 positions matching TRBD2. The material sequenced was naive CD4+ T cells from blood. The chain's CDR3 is CATGLAGAPYNEQFF. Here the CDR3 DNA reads TGTGCCACGGGACTAGCGGGAGCTCCCTACAATGAGCAGTTCTTC. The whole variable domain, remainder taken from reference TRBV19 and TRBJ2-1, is DGGITQSPKYLFRKEGQNVTLSCEQNLNHDAMYWYRQDPGQGLRLIYYSQIVNDFQKGDIAEGYSVSREKKESFPLTVTSAQKNPTAFYLCATGLAGAPYNEQFFGPGTRLTVL.